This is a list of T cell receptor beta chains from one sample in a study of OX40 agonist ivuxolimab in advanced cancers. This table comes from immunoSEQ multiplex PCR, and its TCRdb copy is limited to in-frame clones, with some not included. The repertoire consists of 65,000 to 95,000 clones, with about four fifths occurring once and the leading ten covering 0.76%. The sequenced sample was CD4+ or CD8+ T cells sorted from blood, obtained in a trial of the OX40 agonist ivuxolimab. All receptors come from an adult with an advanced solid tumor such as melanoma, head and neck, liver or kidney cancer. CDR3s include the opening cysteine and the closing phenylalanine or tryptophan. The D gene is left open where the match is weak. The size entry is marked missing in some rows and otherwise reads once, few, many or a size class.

CASSLERDTEAFF | TGTGCCAGCAGCTTAGAGAGGGACACTGAAGCTTTCTTT | NA | TRBV7-8 | NA | TRBJ1-1
CASRSQGVGQPQHF | TGTGCCAGCAGATCCCAGGGGGTTGGTCAGCCCCAGCATTTT | TRBD1 | TRBV6-1 | NA | TRBJ1-5
CASSAGRGSGGTQHF | TGTGCCAGCAGCGCGGGAAGGGGCTCTGGAGGAACCCAGCATTTT | NA | TRBV5-5 | NA | TRBJ1-5
CASSQGYLNRDTQYF | TGCGCCAGCAGCCAAGGATACCTCAACCGGGATACGCAGTATTTT | NA | TRBV4-1 | NA | TRBJ2-3
CASSLRSTEAFF | TGTGCCAGCAGTTTACGAAGTACTGAAGCTTTCTTT | NA | TRBV28 | NA | TRBJ1-1
CASSSTGLNTEAFF | TGTGCCAGCAGCTCCACAGGGCTGAACACTGAAGCTTTCTTT | NA | TRBV7-2 | NA | TRBJ1-1
CAWSRGAENYGYTF | TGTGCCTGGAGCCGGGGGGCAGAGAACTATGGCTACACCTTC | NA | TRBV30 | NA | TRBJ1-2
CASSSRLAGGDEQFF | TGTGCCAGCAGCTCCAGACTAGCGGGAGGCGATGAGCAGTTCTTC | TRBD2 | TRBV7-2 | NA | TRBJ2-1
CAWSRGEGGRNGYTF | TGTGCCTGGAGCCGGGGGGAGGGCGGTCGGAATGGCTACACCTTC | NA | TRBV30 | NA | TRBJ1-2
CASSLGVPQGAGQPQHF | TGTGCCAGCAGTTTAGGCGTCCCACAGGGGGCGGGTCAGCCCCAGCATTTT | TRBD1 | TRBV28 | NA | TRBJ1-5
CASSEANQPQHF | TGTGCCAGCAGTGAAGCCAATCAGCCCCAGCATTTT | NA | TRBV2 | NA | TRBJ1-5
CASSPAGGAGTDTQYF | TGTGCCAGCTCACCCGCAGGGGGCGCAGGCACAGATACGCAGTATTTT | TRBD1 | TRBV18 | NA | TRBJ2-3
CAWSGGSGGGLQETQYF | TGTGCCTGGAGTGGAGGTAGCGGGGGGGGGCTGCAAGAGACCCAGTACTTC | TRBD2 | TRBV30 | NA | TRBJ2-5
CASRVGTDNQPQHF | TGTGCCAGCAGGGTCGGGACAGATAATCAGCCCCAGCATTTT | TRBD1 | TRBV2 | once | TRBJ1-5
CASRRDRDPYGYTF | TGTGCCAGCAGGCGGGACAGGGACCCCTATGGCTACACCTTC | TRBD1 | TRBV6-5 | NA | TRBJ1-2
CASSQADVRASTDTQYF | TGCGCCAGCAGCCAAGCCGATGTTCGCGCTAGCACAGATACGCAGTATTTT | NA | TRBV4-3 | NA | TRBJ2-3
CASSSTGTGDYGYTF | TGTGCCAGCAGTTCTACCGGGACAGGGGACTATGGCTACACCTTC | TRBD1 | TRBV7-2 | NA | TRBJ1-2
CASSFGTGVGETQYF | TGCGCCAGCAGCTTTGGGACAGGGGTGGGAGAGACCCAGTACTTC | TRBD1 | TRBV5-1 | NA | TRBJ2-5
CASSFGGVTQYF | TGTGCCAGCAGTTTTGGTGGGGTGACCCAGTACTTC | NA | TRBV28 | NA | TRBJ2-5
CASSPPMRQNTEAFF | TGTGCCAGCTCACCACCGATGAGACAGAACACTGAAGCTTTCTTT | NA | TRBV18 | NA | TRBJ1-1
CASSLSTQGGGELFF | TGTGCCAGCAGCTTATCCACTCAGGGTGGCGGGGAGCTGTTTTTT | NA | TRBV7-2 | NA | TRBJ2-2
CASTEQRVSGNTIYF | TGTGCCAGCACCGAACAGCGGGTCTCTGGAAACACCATATATTTT | NA | TRBV2 | NA | TRBJ1-3
CASSPRWDRGETQYF | TGTGCCAGCAGCCCCCGATGGGACAGGGGGGAGACCCAGTACTTC | TRBD1 | TRBV11-3 | NA | TRBJ2-5
CASSVGTSGSSTAYEQYF | TGTGCCAGCAGCGTGGGGACTAGCGGGAGCTCGACGGCGTACGAGCAGTACTTC | TRBD2 | TRBV7-2 | NA | TRBJ2-7
CASSLFAGKETQYF | TGTGCCAGCAGTTTATTTGCAGGGAAAGAGACCCAGTACTTC | NA | TRBV28 | NA | TRBJ2-5
CASSQQGYLETQYF | TGTGCCAGCTCACAACAGGGTTACCTGGAGACCCAGTACTTC | NA | TRBV18 | NA | TRBJ2-5
CASSGGKGGRETQYF | TGTGCCAGCAGCGGCGGGAAAGGGGGCCGAGAGACCCAGTACTTC | NA | TRBV11-2 | NA | TRBJ2-5
CAISELTGTSAYTQYF | TGTGCCATCAGTGAGTTGACCGGGACTAGCGCGTATACGCAGTATTTT | TRBD2 | TRBV10-3 | NA | TRBJ2-3